This T cell receptor (beta chain) originates from a study of T cell responses to AZD1222 COVID-19 vaccine. Overall study findings and caveats: Donors, mostly white British, included more females; clonal diversity was possibly underestimated.

Sequencing was performed with immunoSEQ multiplex PCR; in TCRdb, only in-frame clones are kept and a portion is missing. The sample yields more than 75,000 clones, 80% to 90% seen once. Of note for this clone: What it recognizes is unknown.

CDR1 is MDHEN, CDR2 SYDVKM, per germline. V was pared by 6 bases and J by 0 bases, with 18 bases between. This CDR3 comprises 17 residues. The chain is built from TRBV28 and TRBJ1-5, with a possible D match to TRBD1 (6 bases). The TCR sequence derives from an adult in good health. The sample consisted of peripheral blood, taken on day 0 of AZD1222 vaccination. Here the CDR3 DNA reads TGTGCCAGCAGCCCTACCGGGGGCTGGGATAGCAATCAGCCCCAGCATTTT. Its protein product is CASSPTGGWDSNQPQHF.